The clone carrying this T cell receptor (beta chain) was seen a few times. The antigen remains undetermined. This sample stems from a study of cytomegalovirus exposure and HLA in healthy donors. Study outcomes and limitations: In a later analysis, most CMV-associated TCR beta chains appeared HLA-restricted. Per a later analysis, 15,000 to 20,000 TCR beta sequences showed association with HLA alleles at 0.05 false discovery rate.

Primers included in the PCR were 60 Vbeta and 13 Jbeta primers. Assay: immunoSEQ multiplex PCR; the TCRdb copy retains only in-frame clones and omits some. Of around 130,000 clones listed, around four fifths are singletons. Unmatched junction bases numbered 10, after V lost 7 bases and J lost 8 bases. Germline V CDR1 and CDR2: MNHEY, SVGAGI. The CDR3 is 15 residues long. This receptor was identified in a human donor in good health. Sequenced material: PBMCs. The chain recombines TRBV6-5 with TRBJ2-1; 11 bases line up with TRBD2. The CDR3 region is CASISSGGLSHEQFF. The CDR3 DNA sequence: TGTGCCAGCATCTCTAGCGGGGGGCTCTCCCATGAGCAGTTCTTC.